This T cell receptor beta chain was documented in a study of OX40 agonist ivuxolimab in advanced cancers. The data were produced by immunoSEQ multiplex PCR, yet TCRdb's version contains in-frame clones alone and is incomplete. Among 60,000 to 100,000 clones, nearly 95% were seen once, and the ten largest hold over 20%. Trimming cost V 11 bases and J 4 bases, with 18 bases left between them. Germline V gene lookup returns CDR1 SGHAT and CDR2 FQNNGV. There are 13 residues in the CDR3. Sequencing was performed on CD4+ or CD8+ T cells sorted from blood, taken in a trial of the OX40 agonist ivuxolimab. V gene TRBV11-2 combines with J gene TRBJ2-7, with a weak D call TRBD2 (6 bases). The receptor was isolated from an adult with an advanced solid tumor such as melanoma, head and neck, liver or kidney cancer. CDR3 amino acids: CAARRGIGYEQYF. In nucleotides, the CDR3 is TGTGCCGCTAGACGGGGGATCGGGTACGAGCAGTACTTC.